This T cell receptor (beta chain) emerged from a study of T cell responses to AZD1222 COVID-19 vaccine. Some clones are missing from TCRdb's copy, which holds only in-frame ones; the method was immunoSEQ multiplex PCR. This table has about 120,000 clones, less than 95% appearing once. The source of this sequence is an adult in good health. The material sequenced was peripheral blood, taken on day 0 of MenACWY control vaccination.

CDR3 in DNA: TGTGCCAGTAGTATACTGGACAGTAGGACCGGGGAGCTGTTTTTT. This gives the protein CASSILDSRTGELFF. The chain recombines TRBV19 with TRBJ2-2; maybe TRBD1 (6 bases). The CDR3 runs 15 residues. The germline CDR1 and CDR2 sequences are LNHDA and SQIVND (reference sequence). The V and J ends lost 2 bases and 5 bases respectively, with 12 bases between them.